This T cell receptor (beta chain) originates from a study of beta chain features in type 1 diabetes. The study, taken as a whole, reports: All four CD4+ subsets from Type 1 diabetes patients carried moderately but significantly shorter TCRB CDR3s.

This CDR3 has 13 residues. Trimming shortened V by 4 bases and J by 4 bases, and 8 bases separated the two germline ends. Germline V gene sequence: CDR1 ENHRY, CDR2 SYGVKD. A word on this clone: The target antigen is unknown.

Isolated RNA was reverse transcribed in full, so expressed TCRB transcripts were sequenced. Clones were read by immunoSEQ multiplex PCR, and TCRdb kept only the in-frame ones, dropping some. The data show some 240,000 clones, 15% to 20% seen once. The sequence was obtained from a man under 40 with type 1 diabetes. Sequenced sample: naive CD4+ T cells from blood. The genes are TRBV10-3 and TRBJ2-1; D is ambiguous. CDR3 residues: CAISAPAYNEQFF. CDR3 sequence (DNA): TGTGCCATCAGTGCCCCGGCGTACAATGAGCAGTTCTTC.